This TCR beta chain was found in a study of long-term antiretroviral therapy in people with HIV. Study information: When the earliest samples were collected, ART was typically delayed until CD4 counts fell.

Sequencing relied on immunoSEQ assay v3.0, run at survey level. Sequencing targeted roughly 35,000-50,000 T-cell genomes per sample. Profiled with immunoSEQ multiplex PCR; TCRdb holds only in-frame clones, not every one. The table has roughly 36,000 clones, approximately 85% seen once. Notes on this clone: Antigen: not known.

Findings and caveats of the study: Older ART regimens were possibly in use when the blood was collected between the mid-2000s and the late 2010s. Diversity increased after ART yet remained lower than in transplant donor controls.

The V end was cut by 2 bases, the J end by 1 base, with 0 bases between. This CDR3 is 12 amino acids long. CDR1 and CDR2 (germline): SGHTA, FQGNSA. The sequences come from unsorted PBMCs, collected roughly 2.9 years before starting antiretroviral therapy. The TCR sequence derives from a woman under 40 with HIV. V usage is TRBV7-2 and J usage is TRBJ1-5; no reliable D call. CDR3 loop: CASSLSNQPQHF. DNA for the CDR3: TGTGCCAGCAGCTTAAGCAATCAGCCCCAGCATTTT.